This T cell receptor (beta chain) was documented in a study of blood T cells in healthy people across ages. Study results and caveats: TCR beta diversity, measured per million T cells, fell in a roughly linear way with age.

Notes on this clonotype: Its antigen is currently unknown.

Germline V gives CDR1 LGHNA, CDR2 YSLEER. This CDR3 region has 15 residues. Between the trimmed V and J ends, which lost 1 base and 3 bases, there was a span of 11 bases. A second PCR, run for roughly 7 to 11 cycles, used a sample-barcoded 5' primer plus a J-beta primer mix. A template-switch adaptor that had 12 random nucleotides put a tag on each cDNA molecule. TCRdb re-analysed the 5' RACE reads in MiXCR, keeping a single row per CDR3 protein. The sample comprises about 1,400,000 distinct CDR3 sequences, 45% to 70% of which are singletons, and over 6.5% rests with the top ten. This chain links TRBV4-3 with TRBJ2-3, with D maybe TRBD1 (5 bases). Sample: blood. The TCR sequence derives from a man between 18 and 29 years old in good health. DNA for the CDR3: TGCGCCAGCAGCCAAGCTAGGAAGGGGACAGATACGCAGTATTTT. This sequence encodes CASSQARKGTDTQYF.